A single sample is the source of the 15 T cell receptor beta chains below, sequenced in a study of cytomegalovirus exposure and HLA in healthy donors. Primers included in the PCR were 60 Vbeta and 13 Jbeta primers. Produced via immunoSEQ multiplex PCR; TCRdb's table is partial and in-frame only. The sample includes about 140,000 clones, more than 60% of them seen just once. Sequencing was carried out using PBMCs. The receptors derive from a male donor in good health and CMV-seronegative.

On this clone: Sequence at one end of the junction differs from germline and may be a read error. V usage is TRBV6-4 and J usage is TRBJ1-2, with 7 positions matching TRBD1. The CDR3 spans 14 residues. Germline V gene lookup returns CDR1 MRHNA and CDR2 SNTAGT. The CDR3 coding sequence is TGTGTCAGCAGGCCAACGGGAGGGGGCGATGGCTACACCTTC. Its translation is CVSRPTGGGDGYTF.

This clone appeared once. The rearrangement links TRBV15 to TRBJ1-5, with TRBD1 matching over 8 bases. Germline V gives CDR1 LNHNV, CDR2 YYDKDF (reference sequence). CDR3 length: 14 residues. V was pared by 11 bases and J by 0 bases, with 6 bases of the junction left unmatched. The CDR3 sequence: CAVRRGLSNQPQHF. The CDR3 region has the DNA TGTGCCGTCCGCAGGGGGCTTAGCAATCAGCCCCAGCATTTT.

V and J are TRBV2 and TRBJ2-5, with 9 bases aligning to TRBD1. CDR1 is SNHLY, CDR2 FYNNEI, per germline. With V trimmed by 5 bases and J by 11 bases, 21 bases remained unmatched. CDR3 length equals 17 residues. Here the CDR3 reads CASSTRDRDPRVGPQYF. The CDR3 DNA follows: TGTGCCAGCAGTACCCGGGACAGGGACCCAAGAGTGGGACCTCAGTACTTC.

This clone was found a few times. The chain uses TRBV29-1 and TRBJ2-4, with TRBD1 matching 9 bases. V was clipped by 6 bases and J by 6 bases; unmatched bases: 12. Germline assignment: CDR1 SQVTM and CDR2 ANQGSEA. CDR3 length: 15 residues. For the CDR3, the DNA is TGCAGCGTCGTTGACAGGGGGGCGATTGGAAACATTCAGTACTTC. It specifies CSVVDRGAIGNIQYF.

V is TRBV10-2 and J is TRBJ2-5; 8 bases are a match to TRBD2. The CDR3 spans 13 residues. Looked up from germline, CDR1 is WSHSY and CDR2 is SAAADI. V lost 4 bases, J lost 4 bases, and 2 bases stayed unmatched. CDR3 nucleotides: TGCGCCAGCAGTGTACGGGAGGGAGAGACCCAGTACTTC. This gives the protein CASSVREGETQYF.

The CDR3 DNA is TGTGCCAGCAGTTACCACAATCCCGGAAACACCATATATTTT. This translates into CASSYHNPGNTIYF. V is TRBV6-5 and J is TRBJ1-3, with D unresolved. The V gene's germline CDR1 is MNHEY and CDR2 SVGAGI. The CDR3 has 14 residues. V lost 2 bases to trimming and J lost 4 bases, with 9 bases between them.

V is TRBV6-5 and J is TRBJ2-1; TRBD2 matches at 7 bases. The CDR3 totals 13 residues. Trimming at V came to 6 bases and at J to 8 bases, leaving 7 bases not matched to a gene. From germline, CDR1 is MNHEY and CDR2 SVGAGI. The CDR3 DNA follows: TGTGCCAGCAGGATGACTAGCTGGGATGAGCAGTTCTTC. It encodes CASRMTSWDEQFF.

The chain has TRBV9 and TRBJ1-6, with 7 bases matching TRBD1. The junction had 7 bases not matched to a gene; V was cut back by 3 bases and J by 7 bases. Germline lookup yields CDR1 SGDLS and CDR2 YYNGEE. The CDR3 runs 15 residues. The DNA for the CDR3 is TGTGCCAGCAGCGCACAGGGGTGGACCAATTCACCCCTCCACTTT. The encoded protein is CASSAQGWTNSPLHF. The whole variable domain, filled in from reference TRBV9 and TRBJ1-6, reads DSGVTQTPKHLITATGQRVTLRCSPRSGDLSVYWYQQSLDQGLQFLIQYYNGEERAKGNILERFSAQQFPDLHSELNLSSLELGDSALYFCASSAQGWTNSPLHFGNGTRLTVT.

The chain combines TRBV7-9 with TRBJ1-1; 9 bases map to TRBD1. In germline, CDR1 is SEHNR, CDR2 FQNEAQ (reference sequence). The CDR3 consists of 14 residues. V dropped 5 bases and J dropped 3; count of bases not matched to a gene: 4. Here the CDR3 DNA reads TGTGCCAGCAGCATGGGACAGGGAGACACTGAAGCTTTCTTT. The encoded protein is CASSMGQGDTEAFF.

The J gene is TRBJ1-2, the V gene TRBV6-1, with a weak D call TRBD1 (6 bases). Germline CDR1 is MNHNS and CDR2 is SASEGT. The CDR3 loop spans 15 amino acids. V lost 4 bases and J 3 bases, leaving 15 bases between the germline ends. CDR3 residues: CASSAPRAGDYGYTF. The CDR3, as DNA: TGTGCCAGCAGTGCCCCCAGGGCAGGGGACTATGGCTACACCTTC.

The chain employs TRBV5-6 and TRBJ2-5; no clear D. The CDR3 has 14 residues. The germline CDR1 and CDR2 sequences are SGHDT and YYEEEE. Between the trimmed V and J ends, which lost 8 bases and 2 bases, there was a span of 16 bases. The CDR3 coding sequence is TGTGCCAGTAGCACGTCTTCCACTCAAGAGACCCAGTACTTC. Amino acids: CASSTSSTQETQYF.

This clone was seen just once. CDR3 region: CAWSIPPATSRGYTDTQYF. CDR3 nucleotide sequence: TGTGCCTGGAGTATCCCACCCGCGACTAGCAGGGGCTACACAGATACGCAGTATTTT. The chain is built from TRBV30 and TRBJ2-3, with a weak D call TRBD2 (7 bases). This CDR3 region has 19 residues. Trimming left V 2 bases short and J 2 bases short, with 26 bases between. CDR1 is GTSNPN and CDR2 is SVGIG in the germline V gene (reference sequence).

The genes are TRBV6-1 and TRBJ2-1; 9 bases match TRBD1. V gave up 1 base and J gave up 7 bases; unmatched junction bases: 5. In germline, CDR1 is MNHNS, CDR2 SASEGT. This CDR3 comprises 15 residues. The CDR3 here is CASSEVDRGWNEQFF. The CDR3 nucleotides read TGTGCCAGCAGTGAAGTGGACAGGGGTTGGAATGAGCAGTTCTTC.

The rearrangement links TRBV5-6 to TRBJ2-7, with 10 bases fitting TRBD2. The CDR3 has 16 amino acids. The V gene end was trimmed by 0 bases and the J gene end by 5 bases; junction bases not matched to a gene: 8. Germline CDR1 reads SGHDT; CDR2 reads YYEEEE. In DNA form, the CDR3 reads TGTGCCAGCAGCTTGGGGACTAGCGGTAGGTCGCACGAGCAGTACTTC. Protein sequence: CASSLGTSGRSHEQYF.

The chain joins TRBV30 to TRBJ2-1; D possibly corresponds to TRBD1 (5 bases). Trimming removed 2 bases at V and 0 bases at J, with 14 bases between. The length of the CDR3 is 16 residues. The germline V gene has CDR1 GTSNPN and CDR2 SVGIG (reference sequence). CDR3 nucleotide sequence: TGTGCCTGGAGTAAGGGGTACCGGAGCTCCTACAATGAGCAGTTCTTC. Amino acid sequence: CAWSKGYRSSYNEQFF.